This T cell receptor (beta chain) is drawn from a study of PD-L1 blockade in urothelial cancer. Study summary: Patients had undergone 0 to 3 prior chemotherapy regimens.

Some clones are missing from TCRdb's copy, which holds only in-frame ones; the method was immunoSEQ multiplex PCR. This sample has around 29,000 clones, with 84% found just once. Time point noted: peripheral blood 6 weeks after treatment start. The germline CDR1 and CDR2 sequences are SGHKS and YYEKEE (reference sequence). Trimming removed 4 bases from V and 3 bases from J, with 10 bases in between. The CDR3 runs 13 residues. The chain links TRBV5-5 to TRBJ2-5; a weak D match, TRBD2 (6 bases). This specimen consisted of PBMCs, obtained around atezolizumab (anti-PD-L1) treatment. This receptor was obtained from a man between 65 and 85 years old with urothelial cancer. In DNA, the CDR3 is TGTGCCAGCAGCCTGGGGGGAGAAGAGACCCAGTACTTC. Its protein is CASSLGGEETQYF.